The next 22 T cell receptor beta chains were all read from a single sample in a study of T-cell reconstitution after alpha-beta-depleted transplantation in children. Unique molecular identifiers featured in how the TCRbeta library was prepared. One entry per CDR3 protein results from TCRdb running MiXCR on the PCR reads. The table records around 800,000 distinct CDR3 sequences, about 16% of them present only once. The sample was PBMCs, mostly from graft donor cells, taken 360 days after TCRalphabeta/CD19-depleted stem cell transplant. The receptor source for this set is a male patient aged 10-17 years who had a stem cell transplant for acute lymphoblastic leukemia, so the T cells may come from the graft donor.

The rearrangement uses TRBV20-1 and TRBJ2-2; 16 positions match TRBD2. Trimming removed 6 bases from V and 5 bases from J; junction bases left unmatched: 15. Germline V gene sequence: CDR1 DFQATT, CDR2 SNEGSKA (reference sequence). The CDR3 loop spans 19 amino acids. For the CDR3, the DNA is TGCAGTGCCTCGAGACCGGGACTAGCGGGAGGGCCGGGGACCGGGGAGCTGTTTTTT. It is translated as CSASRPGLAGGPGTGELFF.

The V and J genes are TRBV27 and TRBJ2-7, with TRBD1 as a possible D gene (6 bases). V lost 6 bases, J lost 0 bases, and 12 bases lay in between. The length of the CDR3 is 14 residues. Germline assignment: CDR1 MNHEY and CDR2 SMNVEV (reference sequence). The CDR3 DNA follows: TGTGCCAGCAGACCACAGGGAGCCTCCTACGAGCAGTACTTC. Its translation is CASRPQGASYEQYF.

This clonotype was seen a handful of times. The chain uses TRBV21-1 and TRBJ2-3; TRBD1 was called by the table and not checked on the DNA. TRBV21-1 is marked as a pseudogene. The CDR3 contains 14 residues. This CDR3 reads CHTPRWPSTDTQYF. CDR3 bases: TGTCACACTCCCCGGTGGCCTAGCACAGATACGCAGTATTTT.

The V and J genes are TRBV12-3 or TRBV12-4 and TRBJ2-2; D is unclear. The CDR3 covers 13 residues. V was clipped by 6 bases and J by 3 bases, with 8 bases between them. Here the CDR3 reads CASSPSHTGELFF. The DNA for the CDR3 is TGTGCCAGCAGCCCGAGCCACACCGGGGAGCTGTTTTTT.

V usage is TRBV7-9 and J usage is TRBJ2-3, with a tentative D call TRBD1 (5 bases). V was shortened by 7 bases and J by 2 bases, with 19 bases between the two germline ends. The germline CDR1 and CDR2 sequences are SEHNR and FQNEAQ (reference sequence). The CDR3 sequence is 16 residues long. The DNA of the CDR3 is TGTGCCAGCACCCTCCAGGCACCCAGGGCCACAGATACGCAGTATTTT. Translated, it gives CASTLQAPRATDTQYF.

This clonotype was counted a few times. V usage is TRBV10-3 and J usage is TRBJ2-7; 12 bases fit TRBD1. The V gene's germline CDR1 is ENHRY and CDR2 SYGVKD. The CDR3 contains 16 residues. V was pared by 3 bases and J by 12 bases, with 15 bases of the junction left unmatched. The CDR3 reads CAISDRAPGTGGLPYF. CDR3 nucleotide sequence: TGTGCCATCAGTGACCGCGCTCCTGGGACAGGGGGCTTGCCGTACTTC.

CDR3: CASSEDPSGQYNEQFF. The CDR3, as DNA: TGTGCCAGCAGTGAAGATCCTAGCGGTCAGTACAATGAGCAGTTCTTC. The V call is TRBV6-1, the J call TRBJ2-1; 7 nucleotides match TRBD2. Per germline, CDR1 MNHNS and CDR2 SASEGT. V shed 1 base, J shed 4 bases, and the junction held 7 bases outside the gene matches. This CDR3 has 16 residues.

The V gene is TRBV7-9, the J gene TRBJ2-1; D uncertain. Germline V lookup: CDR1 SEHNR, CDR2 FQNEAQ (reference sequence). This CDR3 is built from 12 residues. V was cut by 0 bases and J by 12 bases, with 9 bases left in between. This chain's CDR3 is CASSLAVQVQFF. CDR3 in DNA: TGTGCCAGCAGCTTAGCGGTCCAGGTGCAGTTCTTC.

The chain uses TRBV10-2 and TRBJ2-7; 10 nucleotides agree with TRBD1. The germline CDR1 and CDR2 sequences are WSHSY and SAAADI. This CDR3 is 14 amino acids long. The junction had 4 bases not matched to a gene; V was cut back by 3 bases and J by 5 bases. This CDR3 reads CASSDGTGAHEQYF. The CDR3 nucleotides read TGCGCCAGCAGTGATGGGACAGGGGCCCACGAGCAGTACTTC.

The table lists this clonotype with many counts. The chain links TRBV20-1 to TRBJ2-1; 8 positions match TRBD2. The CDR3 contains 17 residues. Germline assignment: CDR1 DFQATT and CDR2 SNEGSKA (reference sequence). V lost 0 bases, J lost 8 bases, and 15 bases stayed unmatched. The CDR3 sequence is CSARDLRGSGVRDEQFF. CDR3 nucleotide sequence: TGCAGTGCTAGAGATCTCCGGGGTAGCGGGGTTAGAGATGAGCAGTTCTTC.

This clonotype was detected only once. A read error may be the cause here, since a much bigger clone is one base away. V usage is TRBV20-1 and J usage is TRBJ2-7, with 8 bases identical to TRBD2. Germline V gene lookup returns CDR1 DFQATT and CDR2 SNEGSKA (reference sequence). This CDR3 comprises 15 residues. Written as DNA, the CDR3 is TGCAGTGCAGGGATTTCTAGCGGGCCTACCTACGAGCGGTACTTC. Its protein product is CSAGISSGPTYERYF.

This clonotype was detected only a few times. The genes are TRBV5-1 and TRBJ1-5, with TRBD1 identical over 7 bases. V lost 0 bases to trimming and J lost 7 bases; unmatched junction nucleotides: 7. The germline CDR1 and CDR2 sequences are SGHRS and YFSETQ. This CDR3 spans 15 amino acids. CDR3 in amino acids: CASSLEGGGWQPQHF. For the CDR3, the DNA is TGCGCCAGCAGCTTGGAAGGGGGCGGCTGGCAGCCCCAGCATTTT. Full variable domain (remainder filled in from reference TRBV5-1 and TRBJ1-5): KAGVTQTPRYLIKTRGQQVTLSCSPISGHRSVSWYQQTPGQGLQFLFEYFSETQRNKGNFPGRFSGRQFSNSRSEMNVSTLELGDSALYLCASSLEGGGWQPQHFGDGTRLSIL.

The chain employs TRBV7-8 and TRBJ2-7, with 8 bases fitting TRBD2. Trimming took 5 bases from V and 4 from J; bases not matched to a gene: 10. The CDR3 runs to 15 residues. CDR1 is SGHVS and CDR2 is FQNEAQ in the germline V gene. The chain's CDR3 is CASSHRGTSVYEQYF. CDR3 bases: TGTGCCAGCAGCCATCGGGGGACTAGTGTATACGAGCAGTACTTC.

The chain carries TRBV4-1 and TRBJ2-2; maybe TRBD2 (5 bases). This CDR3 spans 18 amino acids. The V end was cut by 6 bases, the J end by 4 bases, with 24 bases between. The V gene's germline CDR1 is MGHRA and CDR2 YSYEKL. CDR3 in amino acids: CASSPILAGLLSTGELFF. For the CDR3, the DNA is TGCGCCAGCAGTCCGATCCTAGCAGGACTCCTAAGCACCGGGGAGCTGTTTTTT.

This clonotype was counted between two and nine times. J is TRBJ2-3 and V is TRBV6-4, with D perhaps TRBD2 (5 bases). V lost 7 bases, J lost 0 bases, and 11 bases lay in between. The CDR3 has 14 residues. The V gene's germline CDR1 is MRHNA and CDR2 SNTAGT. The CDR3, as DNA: TGTGCCAGCAAGACTACGTCTAGCACAGATACGCAGTATTTT. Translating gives CASKTTSSTDTQYF.

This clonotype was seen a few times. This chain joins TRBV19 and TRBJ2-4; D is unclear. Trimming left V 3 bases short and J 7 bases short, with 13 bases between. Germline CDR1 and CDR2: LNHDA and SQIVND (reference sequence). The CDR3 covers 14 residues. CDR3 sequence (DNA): TGTGCCAGTAGTATCACCCGAACATTGAACATTCAGTACTTC. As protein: CASSITRTLNIQYF.

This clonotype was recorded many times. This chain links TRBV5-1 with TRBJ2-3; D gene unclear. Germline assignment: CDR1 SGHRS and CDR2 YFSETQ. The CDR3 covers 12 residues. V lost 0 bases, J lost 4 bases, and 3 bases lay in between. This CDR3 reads CASSLEADTQYF. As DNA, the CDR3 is TGCGCCAGCAGCTTGGAGGCAGATACGCAGTATTTT.

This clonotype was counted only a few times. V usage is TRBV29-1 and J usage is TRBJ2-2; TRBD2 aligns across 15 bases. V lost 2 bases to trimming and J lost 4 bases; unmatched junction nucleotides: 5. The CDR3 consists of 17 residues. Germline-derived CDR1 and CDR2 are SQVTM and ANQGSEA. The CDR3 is CSVETGTSGRRTGELFF. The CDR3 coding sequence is TGCAGCGTTGAAACCGGGACTAGCGGGAGGCGCACCGGGGAGCTGTTTTTT.

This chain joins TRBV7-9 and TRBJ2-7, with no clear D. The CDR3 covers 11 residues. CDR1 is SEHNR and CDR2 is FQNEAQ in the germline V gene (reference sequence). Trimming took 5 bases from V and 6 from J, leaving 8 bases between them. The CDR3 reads CASSTTREQYF. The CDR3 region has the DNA TGTGCCAGCAGCACTACCCGCGAGCAGTACTTC.

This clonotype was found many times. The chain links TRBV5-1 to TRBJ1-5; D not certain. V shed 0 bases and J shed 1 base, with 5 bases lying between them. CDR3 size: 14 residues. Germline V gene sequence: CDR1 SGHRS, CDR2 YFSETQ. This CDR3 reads CASSLGESNQPQHF. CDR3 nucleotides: TGCGCCAGCAGCTTGGGGGAGAGCAATCAGCCCCAGCATTTT.

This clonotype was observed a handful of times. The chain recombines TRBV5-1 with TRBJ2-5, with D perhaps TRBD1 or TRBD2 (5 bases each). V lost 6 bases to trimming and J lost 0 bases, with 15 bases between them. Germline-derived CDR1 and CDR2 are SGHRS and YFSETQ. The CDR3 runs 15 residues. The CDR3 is CASTRDDEYQETQYF. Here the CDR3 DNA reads TGCGCCAGCACCCGGGACGACGAGTACCAAGAGACCCAGTACTTC.

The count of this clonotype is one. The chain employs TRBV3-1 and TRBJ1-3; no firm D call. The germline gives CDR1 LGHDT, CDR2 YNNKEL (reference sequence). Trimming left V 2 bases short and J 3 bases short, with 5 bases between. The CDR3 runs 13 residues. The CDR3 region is CASSQLVGNTIYF. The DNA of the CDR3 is TGTGCCAGCAGCCAATTGGTTGGAAACACCATATATTTT.